What follows describes a single TCR beta chain. The sample comes from a study of blood T cell repertoires in COVID-19. Overall study context: Samples came from the United States, Italy and Spain, spanning acute and convalescent COVID-19. From T cells, B-cell-depleted T cells, or PBMCs came the material, which was cDNA or gDNA.

V lost 8 bases and J lost 6, with 13 bases in between. The CDR3 has 12 residues. In the authors' workflow: Estimates of nucleated cell counts were drawn from the amplification of reference gene primers. TCRdb keeps only in-frame clones here, not all; method: immunoSEQ multiplex PCR. That table furnishes V, J and clone size, whereas the DNA furnished D and trimming. Here the sample spans 90,000 to 150,000 clones, around 90% being singletons. The gene calls are TRBV12-3 or TRBV12-4 and TRBJ1-2; D unclear. The sample comprised peripheral blood. The clonotype originates from a human donor in a cohort sampled during active COVID-19. Here the CDR3 reads CASGRNGNGYTF. CDR3 nucleotides: TGTGCCAGCGGCCGAAACGGGAATGGCTACACCTTC.